These 19 T cell receptor beta chains originate from one sample sequenced in a study of T-cell memory formation after mild COVID-19. One entry per CDR3 protein, called by TCRdb with MiXCR from the 5' RACE reads. The data hold approximately 390,000 distinct CDR3 sequences, with 16% observed a single time. The sequenced sample consisted of PBMCs or a T cell subset sorted from them (not recorded which). All receptors derive from a young man who had mild COVID-19 (a few samples of this study predate the infection). Cell type and time point are not known.

V is TRBV15 and J is TRBJ2-7; 8 positions match TRBD1. CDR1 is LNHNV, CDR2 YYDKDF, per germline (reference sequence). The length of the CDR3 is 15 residues. After removal of 5 bases from V and 4 bases from J, the junction contained 10 bases not matched to a gene. CDR3 loop: CATSGPGQDKYEQYF. The CDR3 nucleotides are TGTGCCACCAGCGGCCCGGGACAGGACAAATACGAGCAGTACTTC.

J is TRBJ1-1 and V is TRBV7-2; D remains unclear. This CDR3 contains 14 residues. Germline CDR1 SGHTA, CDR2 FQGNSA. V dropped 4 bases and J dropped 3 bases, with 12 bases sitting between them. CDR3 bases: TGTGCCAGCAGCTACCTACTTAGGCACACTGAAGCTTTCTTT. It encodes CASSYLLRHTEAFF.

This clonotype was found a few times. DNA of the CDR3: TGTGCCAGCAGCCCGCCCAGTTGGCCCTACAATGAGCAGTTCTTC. This translates into CASSPPSWPYNEQFF. This chain connects TRBV3-1 to TRBJ2-1, with D unclear. The CDR3 runs to 15 residues. Germline CDR1 LGHDT, CDR2 YNNKEL (reference sequence). The V gene lost 4 bases and the J gene lost 2 bases, with 12 bases spanning the gap.

The chain recombines TRBV19 with TRBJ1-1; no clear D gene. The V end was cut by 3 bases, the J end by 1 base, with 6 bases between. This CDR3 region has 13 residues. Germline CDR1 reads LNHDA; CDR2 reads SQIVND (reference sequence). The DNA for the CDR3 is TGTGCCAGTAGTATTCGGCCGAACACTGAAGCTTTCTTT. Translating it yields CASSIRPNTEAFF.

This clonotype has a count of ten or more. The rearrangement joins TRBV10-3 to TRBJ2-1, with TRBD2 matching 10 bases. The CDR3 spans 16 residues. Germline assignment: CDR1 ENHRY and CDR2 SYGVKD. Unmatched junction bases numbered 5, after V lost 2 bases and J lost 4 bases. The CDR3 sequence: CAISEPERGGYNEQFF. CDR3 nucleotide sequence: TGTGCCATCAGTGAGCCCGAGCGGGGGGGGTACAATGAGCAGTTCTTC.

This clonotype was detected only a few times. The chain joins TRBV7-3 to TRBJ2-2; 11 positions match TRBD1. Germline trimming cut 4 bases from V and 7 bases from J; bases unmatched to any gene: 5. There are 15 residues in the CDR3. Germline CDR1 reads SGHTA; CDR2 reads FQGTGA. The CDR3 sequence: CASSSGQGAIGELFF. The CDR3 region has the DNA TGTGCCAGCAGCTCCGGACAGGGGGCAATCGGGGAGCTGTTTTTT.

The V gene is TRBV24-1, the J gene TRBJ2-5; 7 bases fit TRBD2. The V segment lost 6 bases and the J segment 2 bases; nucleotides outside the gene matches: 8. Germline V gene lookup returns CDR1 KGHDR and CDR2 SFDVKD. This CDR3 contains 15 residues. CDR3 DNA sequence: TGTGCCACCAGTTCCCCAGCGGGGTCTCAAGAGACCCAGTACTTC. Protein: CATSSPAGSQETQYF.

The chain links TRBV20-1 to TRBJ2-5; D not resolved. Germline lookup yields CDR1 DFQATT and CDR2 SNEGSKA (reference sequence). Trimming removed 5 bases from V and 0 bases from J, with 7 bases in between. The CDR3 sequence is 12 residues long. The CDR3 coding sequence is TGCAGTGCTTCAGGACACCAAGAGACCCAGTACTTC. As protein: CSASGHQETQYF.

This clonotype occurred a few times. CDR3 residues: CSVEDQAGETQYF. The CDR3 coding sequence is TGCAGCGTTGAAGATCAGGCGGGGGAGACCCAGTACTTC. The chain is built from TRBV29-1 and TRBJ2-5; D perhaps matches TRBD2 (6 bases). Trimming removed 0 bases from V and 5 bases from J, with 10 bases in between. The CDR3 has 13 residues. Germline CDR1 is SQVTM and CDR2 is ANQGSEA.

The chain combines TRBV4-3 with TRBJ2-6; D gene unclear. From germline, CDR1 is LGHNA and CDR2 YSLEER. The ends were cut back, 0 bases at V and 2 bases at J, with 8 bases in the middle. This CDR3 region has 16 residues. CDR3 sequence (DNA): TGCGCCAGCAGCCAAGATTTTTCCACTGGGGCCAACGTCCTGACTTTC. Its translation is CASSQDFSTGANVLTF.

V gene TRBV6-1 combines with J gene TRBJ2-1, with 12 bases fitting TRBD2. Per germline, CDR1 MNHNS and CDR2 SASEGT. CDR3 length: 15 amino acids. The ends lost 7 bases at V and 7 bases at J; junction bases unmatched: 8. The CDR3 nucleotides read TGTGCCAGCATGTGGACTAGCGGGGTGGGAAATGAGCAGTTCTTC. This codes for CASMWTSGVGNEQFF.

This clonotype was seen only a few times. The chain couples TRBV7-9 to TRBJ1-3; D may be TRBD1 (5 bases). Germline loops: CDR1 SEHNR, CDR2 FQNEAQ (reference sequence). V lost 4 bases and J 5 bases, leaving 21 bases between the germline ends. CDR3 length: 17 residues. The CDR3 protein is CASSSSWDGTGRNTIYF. In nucleotides, the CDR3 is TGTGCCAGCAGCTCTTCCTGGGACGGGACTGGTCGAAACACCATATATTTT.

This clonotype was counted only a few times. V is TRBV28 and J is TRBJ2-5, with D possibly being TRBD1 (6 bases). This CDR3 is 13 amino acids long. V gave up 7 bases and J gave up 1 base, with 10 bases separating them. Germline values: CDR1 MDHEN, CDR2 SYDVKM. The CDR3 loop is CASKDRVQETQYF. The CDR3, as DNA: TGTGCCAGCAAGGACAGAGTCCAAGAGACCCAGTACTTC. Full variable domain (remainder filled in from reference TRBV28 and TRBJ2-5): DVKVTQSSRYLVKRTGEKVFLECVQDMDHENMFWYRQDPGLGLRLIYFSYDVKMKEKGDIPEGYSVSREKKERFSLILESASTNQTSMYLCASKDRVQETQYFGPGTRLLVL.

This clonotype has a handful of counts. V gene TRBV7-9 combines with J gene TRBJ1-1; 8 bases map to TRBD1. The V segment lost 3 bases and the J segment 1 base; nucleotides outside the gene matches: 4. Germline CDR1 and CDR2: SEHNR and FQNEAQ (reference sequence). The CDR3 loop spans 15 amino acids. In DNA form, the CDR3 reads TGTGCCAGCAGCTTCTGGACAGGGCCGAACACTGAAGCTTTCTTT. It encodes CASSFWTGPNTEAFF.

In this sample, this clonotype turned up many times. The chain combines TRBV7-2 with TRBJ1-1; tentatively, D is TRBD1 (5 bases). The CDR3 length is 14 residues. V lost 1 base and J 4 bases, leaving 10 bases between the germline ends. Germline CDR1 SGHTA, CDR2 FQGNSA. The CDR3 coding sequence is TGTGCCAGCAGCTTAGTAGGGGCGGGCACTGAAGCTTTCTTT. Translating it yields CASSLVGAGTEAFF.

J is TRBJ1-2 and V is TRBV6-2 or TRBV6-3; TRBD1 is a possible D gene (6 bases). V dropped 8 bases and J dropped 4 bases, with 20 bases sitting between them. The CDR3 contains 15 residues. The germline gives CDR1 MNHEY, CDR2 SVGEGT. The CDR3 DNA reads TGTGCCAGCGGCCCCCCCGTGGACAGCGGCTATGGCTACACCTTC. Translated, it gives CASGPPVDSGYGYTF.

The V gene is TRBV15, the J gene TRBJ2-2; 7 nucleotides match TRBD2. This CDR3 spans 16 amino acids. Germline CDR1 is LNHNV and CDR2 is YYDKDF (reference sequence). With V trimmed by 5 bases and J by 5 bases, 11 bases remained unmatched. CDR3 DNA sequence: TGTGCCACCAGCGAGCGGGCTAGCGGTGGGACCGGGGAGCTGTTTTTT. As protein: CATSERASGGTGELFF.

This rearrangement joins TRBV5-1 to TRBJ1-2; TRBD1 is a possible D gene (6 bases). From germline, CDR1 is SGHRS and CDR2 YFSETQ. This CDR3 has 15 amino acids. The V end was cut by 1 base, the J end by 8 bases, with 18 bases between. The CDR3 nucleotides are TGCGCCAGCAGCTTGTGGGAGACGGGGGCGCTGGGCTACACCTTC. Translation gives CASSLWETGALGYTF.

This chain uses TRBV6-1 with TRBJ2-1; D is uncertain. CDR1 and CDR2 from the germline V gene are MNHNS and SASEGT. The CDR3 has 13 amino acids. With 7 bases removed from V and 7 bases from J, the gap between germline ends came to 14 bases. The CDR3 bases are TGTGCCAGCACCCGCGACCAGAGGAATGAGCAGTTCTTC. Amino acids: CASTRDQRNEQFF.